This paragraph covers one T cell receptor beta chain sequence. Its antigen is unidentified. A single heparinised draw of roughly 110 mL on average was taken per donor. These data come from a study of beta chain features in type 1 diabetes. General study results and limits: High-TCR-expressing cells could be over-represented by cDNA sequencing. All four CD4+ subsets from Type 1 diabetes patients carried moderately but significantly shorter TCRB CDR3s. Patients with type 1 diabetes showed fewer VDJ junction insertions and more deletions.

CDR1 and CDR2 (germline): MNHEY, SMNVEV (reference sequence). Trimming took off 6 bases at V and 8 bases at J, with 19 bases between the two ends. This CDR3 has 14 amino acids. Sequencing targeted expressed TCRB transcripts, as all isolated RNA had been reverse transcribed. Some clones are missing from TCRdb's copy, which holds only in-frame ones; the method was immunoSEQ multiplex PCR. The table lists under 450,000 clones, approximately 15% of them singletons, with roughly 0.04% in the top ten. Sequenced input: naive CD4+ T cells from blood. This sequence originates from a man younger than 45 in good health. J is TRBJ1-2 and V is TRBV27, with D possibly matching TRBD1 (5 bases). For the CDR3, the DNA is TGTGCCAGCAGGGAATTTGGGGCGGGGCAGGGCTACACCTTC. Translating it yields CASREFGAGQGYTF.